The 15 T cell receptor beta chains reported below all come from one sample, sequenced in a study of blood T cells in healthy people across ages. Primed by a sample-barcoded 5' primer and a J-beta primer mix, a second PCR proceeded for 7 to 11 cycles. TCRdb re-analysed the 5' RACE reads in MiXCR, keeping a single row per CDR3 protein. The sample shows 2 million or so distinct CDR3 sequences, just under 50% of them seen only once. The sequencing sample was made of blood. These receptors came from a woman aged 35 to 49 in good health.

This rearrangement joins TRBV28 to TRBJ2-3; 11 bases fit TRBD1. J lost 6 bases, V lost 6 bases, and 8 bases had no gene match. Germline CDR1 is MDHEN and CDR2 is SYDVKM. This CDR3 comprises 15 residues. In DNA, the CDR3 is TGTGCCAGCAGAGGACAGGGGGCTGTGTGGGATACGCAGTATTTT. Its protein is CASRGQGAVWDTQYF.

The chain recombines TRBV5-1 with TRBJ2-1; possibly TRBD2 for D (7 bases). CDR1 is SGHRS, CDR2 YFSETQ, per germline. This CDR3 has 17 residues. Trimming cost V 4 bases and J 4 bases, with 21 bases left between them. CDR3 nucleotides: TGCGCCAGCAGCCCACGCCCCCCGGGGGGCCAATACAATGAGCAGTTCTTC. Protein sequence: CASSPRPPGGQYNEQFF. Using reference TRBV5-1 and TRBJ2-1 for the parts outside the CDR3, the full variable domain is KAGVTQTPRYLIKTRGQQVTLSCSPISGHRSVSWYQQTPGQGLQFLFEYFSETQRNKGNFPGRFSGRQFSNSRSEMNVSTLELGDSALYLCASSPRPPGGQYNEQFFGPGTRLTVL.

This clonotype was detected a few times. V usage is TRBV20-1 and J usage is TRBJ2-7; the match to TRBD1 covers 10 bases. Trimming at V came to 6 bases and at J to 2 bases, leaving 7 bases not matched to a gene. The germline CDR1 and CDR2 sequences are DFQATT and SNEGSKA (reference sequence). The CDR3 has 14 amino acids. The CDR3 reads CSARPGTGAYEQYF. The CDR3, as DNA: TGCAGTGCCCGACCCGGGACAGGGGCCTACGAGCAGTACTTC.

The chain has TRBV29-1 and TRBJ2-1; 12 bases line up with TRBD2. The CDR3 is 14 amino acids. J lost 7 bases, V lost 5 bases, and 6 bases had no gene match. Per the germline V gene, CDR1 is SQVTM and CDR2 is ANQGSEA. The CDR3 here is CSVKTSGGVNEQFF. The CDR3 DNA is TGCAGCGTTAAGACTAGCGGGGGAGTAAATGAGCAGTTCTTC.

For this clonotype: This could be a read error, since a much larger clone is one nucleotide away. The chain carries TRBV6-2 or TRBV6-3 and TRBJ2-5, with D unclear. The DNA end lines up better with TRBJ2-1; the J call may be wrong. This CDR3 contains 16 residues. Germline-derived CDR1 and CDR2 are MNHEY and SVGEGT. As DNA, the CDR3 is TGTGCCAGCAGTTACCGTCTGGGGTGGTCAGAAGAGACCCAGTTCTTC. Encoded protein: CASSYRLGWSEETQFF.

The gene calls are TRBV6-1 and TRBJ2-5, with D unclear. Germline V gene data show CDR1 as MNHNS and CDR2 as SASEGT. The V end lost 1 base, the J end lost 3 bases, and 18 bases lay between the germline ends. The CDR3 contains 17 residues. For the CDR3, the DNA is TGTGCCAGCAGTGAAGGTTTTATGGTTACAGCTGAAGAGACCCAGTACTTC. The encoded protein is CASSEGFMVTAEETQYF.

V and J are TRBV28 and TRBJ1-6, with D maybe TRBD1 (6 bases). Germline CDR1 is MDHEN and CDR2 is SYDVKM. The V end was cut by 3 bases, the J end by 0 bases, with 15 bases between. This CDR3 has 18 residues. CDR3 in DNA: TGTGCCAGCAGTTTTTCGCAGGGGCTCGGCTCCTATAATTCACCCCTCCACTTT. It codes for CASSFSQGLGSYNSPLHF.

The V call is TRBV20-1, the J call TRBJ1-6; TRBD1 matches 7 bases. The CDR3 length is 13 residues. V lost 5 bases and J lost 10; bases outside the gene matches: 8. The V gene's germline CDR1 is DFQATT and CDR2 SNEGSKA (reference sequence). The CDR3 sequence is CSAARGLDSPLHF. CDR3 DNA sequence: TGCAGTGCTGCCAGGGGGTTAGACTCACCCCTCCACTTT.

J is TRBJ2-3 and V is TRBV7-9; TRBD2 aligns across 10 bases. This CDR3 spans 17 amino acids. The J segment lost 7 bases and the V segment lost 5 bases, leaving 15 bases of the junction unmatched. CDR1 SEHNR and CDR2 FQNEAQ come from the germline V gene (reference sequence). The CDR3 reads CASSPKTSGVPKNTQYF. CDR3 DNA: TGTGCCAGCAGCCCTAAAACTAGCGGGGTACCTAAGAATACGCAGTATTTT.

This clonotype appeared a few times. This rearrangement joins TRBV7-2 to TRBJ2-1; 7 nucleotides line up with TRBD2. The length of the CDR3 is 14 residues. The germline CDR1 and CDR2 sequences are SGHTA and FQGNSA. V trimming: 3 bases; J trimming: 7 bases; junction bases outside the gene matches: 6. Here the CDR3 reads CASSFYGTMNEQFF. CDR3 nucleotide sequence: TGTGCCAGCAGCTTTTACGGGACTATGAATGAGCAGTTCTTC.

V is TRBV20-1 and J is TRBJ2-5; 10 nucleotides line up with TRBD2. The tail of the sequence fits TRBJ2-7 better, so the J call may be wrong. CDR1 and CDR2 from the germline V gene are DFQATT and SNEGSKA (reference sequence). The CDR3 is made up of 15 amino acids. The CDR3 bases are TGCAGTGCTAGGGATAGCGGGAGGACCTCCTACGAGCAGTACTTC. Protein product: CSARDSGRTSYEQYF.

In this sample, this clonotype turned up many times. The rearrangement joins TRBV4-3 to TRBJ2-1; either TRBD1 or TRBD2 may supply D (6 bases each). The CDR3 covers 14 residues. CDR1 is LGHNA and CDR2 is YSLEER in the germline V gene. V was trimmed by 5 bases and J by 10 bases, leaving 18 bases between them. CDR3 DNA sequence: TGCGCCAGCAGCACTCGCGGGGCGGGGACAGAGCAGTTCTTC. Translated: CASSTRGAGTEQFF.

This clonotype was seen a few times. This chain uses TRBV29-1 with TRBJ2-1; 7 nucleotides align to TRBD2. There are 12 residues in the CDR3. Looked up from germline, CDR1 is SQVTM and CDR2 is ANQGSEA. V was pared by 4 bases and J by 12 bases, with 9 bases of the junction left unmatched. DNA of the CDR3: TGCAGCGTTGGGGTAGTAGCGGGCGTGCAGTTCTTC. Translated: CSVGVVAGVQFF.

This clonotype occurred many times. V is TRBV4-2 and J is TRBJ2-3; D remains unclear. Germline-derived CDR1 and CDR2 are LGHNA and YNFKEQ. The V end lost 0 bases, the J end lost 2 bases, and 6 bases lay between the germline ends. The CDR3 is 14 amino acids. This chain's CDR3 is CASSQDRYTDTQYF. Here the CDR3 DNA reads TGTGCCAGCAGCCAAGATAGGTACACAGATACGCAGTATTTT.

This clonotype has a handful of counts. The chain has TRBV6-1 and TRBJ2-1; perhaps TRBD1 as D (5 bases). V was shortened by 6 bases and J by 5 bases, with 8 bases between the two germline ends. Germline lookup yields CDR1 MNHNS and CDR2 SASEGT. The CDR3 runs 12 residues. The CDR3 DNA reads TGTGCCAGCAGAGGGGTAAACAATGAGCAGTTCTTC. Its translation is CASRGVNNEQFF.